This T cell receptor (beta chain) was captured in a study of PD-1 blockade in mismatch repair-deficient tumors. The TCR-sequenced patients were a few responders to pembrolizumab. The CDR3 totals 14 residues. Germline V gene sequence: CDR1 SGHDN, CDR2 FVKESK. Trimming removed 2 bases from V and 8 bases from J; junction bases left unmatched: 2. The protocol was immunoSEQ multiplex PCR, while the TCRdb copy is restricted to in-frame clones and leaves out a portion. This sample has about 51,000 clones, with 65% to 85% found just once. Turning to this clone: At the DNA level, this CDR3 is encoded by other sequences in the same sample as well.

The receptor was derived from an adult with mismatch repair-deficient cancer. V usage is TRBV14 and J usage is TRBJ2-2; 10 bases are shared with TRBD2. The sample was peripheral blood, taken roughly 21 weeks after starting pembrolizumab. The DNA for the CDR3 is TGTGCCAGCAGCCAACTAGCGGGAGCTGGGGAGCTGTTTTTT. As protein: CASSQLAGAGELFF.